This T cell receptor beta chain was recorded in a study of T cell responses to AZD1222 COVID-19 vaccine (dated by TCRdb to the early 2020s). About the study as a whole: AZD1222 recipients with second doses at about 4 weeks or about 12 weeks were pooled, because spike-specific TCR depth and breadth did not differ between schedules. TCR sequencing was performed for fewer than 250 trial participants, of whom about 200 were given two doses of AZD1222 and roughly 25 were given two doses of MenACWY control vaccine. Trial participants were enrolled by age into subgroups of 18-55, 56-69 and 70-plus years, and around 150, 29 and 61 TCR-sequenced participants, respectively, were included in these subgroups. Study-wide conclusions, independent of this receptor: After two AZD1222 doses, spike-specific TCR breadth and depth were significantly higher than at day 0 and than in MenACWY recipients. CD4 TCRs associated with the vaccine covered the entire spike protein, and the dominant responses were in regions 160-218 and 743-854. Epitopes outside the regions mutated in the B.1.351 and B.1.1.7 variants were reportedly recognized by nearly half of the unique spike-specific TCRs. Most participants were white British and females outnumbered males, and the authors suggested that clonal diversity may have been underestimated. No day 14 peak-response samples were available, so repertoires were characterized only after the peak T cell response. In the small 56-69-year group, the increase in depth fell short of significance, most likely because of low power. Conclusions about previously exposed vaccinees were limited because only a handful of AZD1222 recipients were SARS-CoV-2 seropositive at baseline.

As for this clone: The antigen it recognizes is unknown. No qualities accompany the bases; no much larger clone lies one base away.

The sample's time point label, decoded: baseline before first vaccination. Samples from vaccinated people were obtained from the UK trials COV001 and COV002, which included a single-blind randomized controlled phase 2/3 trial of AZD1222 (ChAdOx1 nCoV-19) in healthy adults. For TCRbeta chain sequencing, PBMC samples were collected from trial participants at day 0 and at day 28 after the second dose. Trimming at the junction amounts to 8 bases on V and 0 bases on J, and the germline ends lie 13 bases apart. The CDR3 starts with the cysteine, ends with the phenylalanine, and has 15 residues. Only CDR3 DNA remains: 45 bases, in frame from the first base. Looking up the germline V gene yields CDR1 SNHLY and CDR2 FYNNEI. The CDR3 regions of human TCRbeta chains were analyzed by immunosequencing. In the source study's methods: Repertoire TCRs were checked for matches against a reference library of SARS-CoV-2-specific TCRs that had been generated using the MIRA antigen-specificity platform. Breadth was defined as the fraction of unique TCRs that were SARS-CoV-2-associated. Depth was defined as the fraction of total T cells that were SARS-CoV-2-associated. Using the MIRA data, each spike-specific TCR was assigned both to the spike region to which the TCR was reactive and to a CD4 or CD8 class. Log10-transformed breadth and depth values were compared by one-way ANOVA with Sidak's multiple comparisons tests. Imported from immuneACCESS, the table was reduced by TCRdb to in-frame sequences with V and J called. These copies leave out some clones; in studies compared against another copy, an unresolved V gene accounts for under half, and the cause of the remainder is not known. The DNA gave D and trimming, while V, J and clone size come from that table. The sample has tens of thousands of clones on record, 84% of them singletons. The ten largest clones take up 20% of the sample.

The rearranged segments are TRBV2 and TRBJ2-2; the D gene identity is not certain. This clonotype was sampled from an adult in good health. The sequencing used peripheral blood, collected on day 0 of AZD1222 vaccination. The sequenced DNA: TGTGCCAGCTCTCGTGATGCTCCGAACACCGGGGAGCTGTTTTTT. Its protein product is CASSRDAPNTGELFF.